This T cell receptor beta chain is from a study of T cell repertoires in cytomegalovirus infection. Study context: Recently identified HLA-C-restricted CMV epitopes and well-studied HLA-B-restricted CMV epitopes were used by the study.

TCRdb independently ran MiXCR on the reads; one entry per CDR3 protein. The sample shows hundreds of thousands of distinct CDR3 sequences, about 39% of them seen only once. General study results and limits: The cumulative frequency of public TCR beta families identified carriers of CMV plus the relevant HLA.

A remark on this clonotype: The antigen remains undetermined.

J gave up 8 bases and V 1 base, and 4 bases lay outside the gene matches. The CDR3 runs to 14 residues. Germline assignment: CDR1 MGHRA and CDR2 YSYEKL. V is TRBV4-1 and J is TRBJ1-4; TRBD1 agrees at 7 bases. Material: cultured PBMCs, obtained from culture after CMV antigen stimulation. The receptor was derived from a human donor in good health (CMV status not recorded). Some clones in this sample may be carry-over from other donors' samples. The CDR3 sequence: CASSQVARGEKLFF. The CDR3 DNA reads as TGCGCCAGCAGCCAAGTGGCCAGGGGGGAAAAACTGTTTTTT.